This TCR beta chain was sequenced during a study of Tregs in tolerant kidney transplant recipients. On this clone itself: Its antigen remains unidentified.

Generated by immunoSEQ multiplex PCR, the TCRdb table keeps only in-frame clones and is missing some. Of 75,000 to 95,000 clones listed, around nine tenths were seen once; the top ten hold over 4%. CD4+CD25+CD127- Tregs, CD4+CD25- non-Tregs, CD4 and CD8 cells were sorted. Germline V gene sequence: CDR1 MNHEY, CDR2 SMNVEV (reference sequence). The CDR3 runs 12 residues. Trimming shortened V by 6 bases and J by 7 bases, and 9 bases separated the two germline ends. The study, taken as a whole, reports: Few patients were studied, so findings need validation in larger groups. The most relevant donor-specific Treg TCRbeta repertoire apparently came from expansion with activated donor B cells.

The chain combines TRBV27 with TRBJ2-2; D not resolved. The TCR comes from a human donor in good health. The sequenced sample consisted of CD8+ T cells from blood. As DNA, the CDR3 is TGTGCCAGCAGCCGCTGGGGCGGGGAGCTGTTTTTT. Translated, it gives CASSRWGGELFF.